Below, 4 T cell receptor beta chains from the same sample are listed, as sequenced in a study of PD-1 blockade in classical Hodgkin lymphoma. TCRdb's copy holds only in-frame clones and misses some; the assay was immunoSEQ multiplex PCR. The sample holds around 60,000 clones, 90% to 95% seen once. Time point in this sample: cycle 4 day 1 (C4D1), after about 6 weeks of nivolumab. Patients all relapsed after autologous stem cell transplantation, and there was variation in brentuximab vedotin exposure. Sequenced here: peripheral blood mononuclear cells (PBMCs), sampled before the fourth cycle of nivolumab. Source of these receptors: a human donor with classical Hodgkin lymphoma.

This chain joins TRBV2 and TRBJ1-4, with 8 bases lining up with TRBD1. The CDR3 runs to 14 residues. The J segment lost 6 bases and the V segment lost 6 bases, leaving 6 bases of the junction unmatched. Germline-derived CDR1 and CDR2 are SNHLY and FYNNEI. Written as DNA, the CDR3 is TGTGCCAGCAGGACAGGGGCAGTTTATGAAAAACTGTTTTTT. Its protein is CASRTGAVYEKLFF.

This chain joins TRBV6-4 and TRBJ2-3; TRBD2 aligns across 11 bases. The CDR3 extends over 15 amino acids. CDR1 and CDR2 (germline): MRHNA, SNTAGT. V shed 5 bases and J 1 base; nucleotides not matched to a gene: 2. DNA of the CDR3: TGTGCCAGCAGTTTACTAGCGGGGGGCACAGATACGCAGTATTTT. Encoded protein: CASSLLAGGTDTQYF.

The gene calls are TRBV2 and TRBJ1-5; D ambiguous. Per germline, CDR1 SNHLY and CDR2 FYNNEI. The CDR3 consists of 12 residues. Trimming pared 4 bases from V and 12 bases from J, leaving 13 bases between. The CDR3 sequence: CASSVYREYQHF. CDR3 in DNA: TGTGCCAGCAGTGTATACAGAGAATACCAGCATTTT. The entire variable domain, with the rest obtained from reference TRBV2 and TRBJ1-5, is as follows: EPEVTQTPSHQVTQMGQEVILRCVPISNHLYFYWYRQILGQKVEFLVSFYNNEISEKSEIFDDQFSVERPDGSNFTLKIRSTKLEDSAMYFCASSVYREYQHFGDGTRLSIL.

The chain recombines TRBV2 with TRBJ2-7; D is unclear. CDR1 and CDR2 from the germline V gene are SNHLY and FYNNEI. Between the trimmed V and J ends, which lost 5 bases and 5 bases, there was a span of 7 bases. CDR3 size: 11 residues. The CDR3 spells CASSPTHEQYF. The CDR3 DNA reads as TGTGCCAGCAGTCCAACCCACGAGCAGTACTTC.